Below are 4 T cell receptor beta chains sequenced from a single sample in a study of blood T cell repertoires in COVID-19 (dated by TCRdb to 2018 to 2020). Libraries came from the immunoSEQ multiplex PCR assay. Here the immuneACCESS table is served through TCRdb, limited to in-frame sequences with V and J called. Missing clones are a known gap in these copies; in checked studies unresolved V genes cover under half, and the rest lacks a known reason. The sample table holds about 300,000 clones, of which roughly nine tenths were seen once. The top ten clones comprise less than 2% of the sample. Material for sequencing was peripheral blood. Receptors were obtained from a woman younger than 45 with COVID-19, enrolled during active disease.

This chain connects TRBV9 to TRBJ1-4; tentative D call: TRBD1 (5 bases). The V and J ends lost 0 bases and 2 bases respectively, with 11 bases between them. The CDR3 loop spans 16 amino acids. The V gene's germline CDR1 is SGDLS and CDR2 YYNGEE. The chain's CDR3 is CASSVAAGLTNEKLFF. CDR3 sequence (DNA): TGTGCCAGCAGCGTAGCGGCAGGGTTGACTAATGAAAAACTGTTTTTT.

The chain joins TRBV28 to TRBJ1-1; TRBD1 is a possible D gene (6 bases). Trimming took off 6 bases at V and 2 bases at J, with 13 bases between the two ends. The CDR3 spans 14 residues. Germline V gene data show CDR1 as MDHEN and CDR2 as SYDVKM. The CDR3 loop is CASRPTGYNTEAFF. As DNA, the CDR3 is TGTGCCAGCAGGCCGACAGGTTACAACACTGAAGCTTTCTTT.

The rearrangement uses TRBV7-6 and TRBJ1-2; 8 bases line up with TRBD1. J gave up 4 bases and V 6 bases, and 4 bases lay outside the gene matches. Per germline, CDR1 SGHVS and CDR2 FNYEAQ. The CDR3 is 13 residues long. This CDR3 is CASSWTGTYGYTF. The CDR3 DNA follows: TGTGCCAGCAGTTGGACAGGGACCTATGGCTACACCTTC.

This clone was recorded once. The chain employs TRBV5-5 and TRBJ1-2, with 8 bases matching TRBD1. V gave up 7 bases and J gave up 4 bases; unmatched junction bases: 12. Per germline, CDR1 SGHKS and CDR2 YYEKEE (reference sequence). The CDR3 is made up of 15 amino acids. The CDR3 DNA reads TGTGCCAGCTTTCCTCAGGGGGCGTCTATCTATGGCTACACCTTC. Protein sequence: CASFPQGASIYGYTF. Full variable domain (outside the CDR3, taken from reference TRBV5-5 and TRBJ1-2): DAGVTQSPTHLIKTRGQQVTLRCSPISGHKSVSWYQQVLGQGPQFIFQYYEKEERGRGNFPDRFSARQFPNYSSELNVNALLLGDSALYLCASFPQGASIYGYTFGSGTRLTVV.